The subject of this entry is one T cell receptor beta chain. This specimen belongs to a study of technical replicates of blood from a handful of donors. Trimming cost V 4 bases and J 4 bases, with 11 bases left between them. This CDR3 contains 13 residues. Germline-derived CDR1 and CDR2 are SQVTM and ANQGSEA. Libraries were prepared by immunoSEQ multiplex PCR; TCRdb keeps only in-frame clonotypes and omits some of them. The repertoire holds 45,000 to 55,000 clones, with 94% as singletons. Sequencing input: T cells isolated from PBMCs. The sequence came from a human donor in good health. This chain connects TRBV29-1 to TRBJ2-1; D unresolved. The CDR3: CSVVRYEYNEQFF. The CDR3 DNA follows: TGCAGCGTTGTACGGTATGAATACAATGAGCAGTTCTTC.